These T cell receptor beta chains were read from a single sample in a study of T cell responses to AZD1222 COVID-19 vaccine. The protocol was immunoSEQ multiplex PCR, while the TCRdb copy is restricted to in-frame clones and leaves out a portion. There are about 86,000 clones in the sample; roughly 88% occur only once, and about an eighth lies in the top ten. The sequencing here drew on peripheral blood, taken 28 days after the second AZD1222 dose. These receptors came from an adult who received the AZD1222 COVID-19 vaccine. The CDR3 runs from the conserved cysteine through the conserved F or W. Each record gives: clone size, J gene, V gene, D gene, CDR3 protein, CDR3 DNA. A D gene is named only where the DNA matches it firmly. Not all rows give a size; the values are once, few, many and, for expanded clones, a class.

>once|TRBJ2-3|TRBV11-1|-
CASSPDGWGTDTQYF
TGTGCCAGCAGCCCCGATGGATGGGGCACAGATACGCAGTATTTT
>-|TRBJ2-2|TRBV11-2|TRBD1
CASSLRDRDITGELFF
TGTGCCAGCAGCTTGCGGGACAGGGATATAACCGGGGAGCTGTTTTTT
>-|TRBJ1-2|TRBV2|TRBD1
CASSPQGMSGYGYTF
TGTGCCAGCAGTCCACAGGGGATGAGTGGATATGGCTACACCTTC
>-|TRBJ1-5|TRBV5-6|-
CASSLWGDQPQHF
TGTGCCAGCAGCTTGTGGGGAGATCAGCCCCAGCATTTT
>-|TRBJ1-5|TRBV21-1|-
CASRSPGQINQPQHF
TGTGCCAGCAGGTCGCCGGGACAGATAAATCAGCCCCAGCATTTT
>-|TRBJ2-7|TRBV4-1|-
CASSQGPQPSSYEQYF
TGCGCCAGCAGCCAAGGCCCACAGCCGAGCTCCTACGAGCAGTACTTC
>-|TRBJ1-6|TRBV11-1|-
CASSLLGDNSPLHF
TGTGCCAGCAGCTTATTGGGGGATAATTCACCCCTCCACTTT
>-|TRBJ2-1|TRBV28|TRBD2
CASSFVGLADNEQFF
TGTGCCAGCAGTTTCGTGGGACTAGCGGACAATGAGCAGTTCTTC
>-|TRBJ2-5|TRBV18|-
CASSRTVVSLMGETQYF
TGTGCCAGCTCCCGAACGGTCGTCTCCTTAATGGGGGAGACCCAGTACTTC
>once|TRBJ1-1|TRBV28|-
CASSSGETKAFF
TGTGCCAGCAGTTCGGGGGAGACTAAAGCTTTCTTT
>-|TRBJ2-1|TRBV5-1|TRBD2
CASSLLPGTSVDNEQFF
TGCGCCAGCAGCCTCCTCCCCGGGACTAGCGTCGACAATGAGCAGTTCTTC
>-|TRBJ2-3|TRBV5-1|TRBD1
CASSLEDRGTDTQYF
TGCGCCAGCAGCTTAGAGGACAGGGGCACAGATACGCAGTATTTT
>-|TRBJ1-5|TRBV27|-
CASSLYGGDNQPQHF
TGTGCCAGCAGTTTATACGGGGGGGATAATCAGCCCCAGCATTTT
>-|TRBJ2-5|TRBV10-2|-
CASRENRLERETQYF
TGCGCCAGCAGAGAAAACAGGTTGGAAAGGGAGACCCAGTACTTC
>-|TRBJ2-1|TRBV3-1/TRBV3-2|TRBD2
CASSPRLPWRGVSVANEQFF
TGTGCCAGCAGCCCACGCCTTCCCTGGCGGGGGGTCTCTGTCGCCAATGAGCAGTTCTTC
>-|TRBJ2-6|TRBV15|-
CATSWSSGANVLTF
TGTGCCACCAGTTGGTCATCTGGGGCCAACGTCCTGACTTTC
>few|TRBJ2-5|TRBV19|TRBD1
CASKTGGGQETQYF
TGTGCCAGTAAGACAGGGGGTGGGCAAGAGACCCAGTACTTC
>-|TRBJ1-5|TRBV19|-
CASSPPAANQPQHF
TGTGCCAGTAGTCCCCCGGCAGCTAATCAGCCCCAGCATTTT
>-|TRBJ2-1|TRBV7-9|-
CASSSPLGYYNEQFF
TGTGCCAGCAGCTCCCCCCTGGGGTATTACAATGAGCAGTTCTTC
>-|TRBJ2-1|TRBV25-1|-
CASSAGIPSGGMFF
TGTGCCAGCAGTGCCGGGATTCCTTCCGGTGGTATGTTCTTC
>few|TRBJ2-3|TRBV7-9|-
CASSPTPGDRDTQYF
TGTGCCAGCAGCCCCACACCGGGGGATCGAGATACGCAGTATTTT
>-|TRBJ1-5|TRBV2|-
CASRLGSPGRQPQHF
TGTGCCAGCAGGCTTGGGAGCCCGGGGCGTCAGCCCCAGCATTTT
>once|TRBJ2-7|TRBV7-2|-
CASSLMDSSYEQYF
TGTGCCAGCAGCCTTATGGACTCGTCCTACGAGCAGTACTTC
>-|TRBJ1-2|TRBV3-1/TRBV3-2|-
CASSQGGTRGYTF
TGTGCCAGCAGCCAAGGGGGGACGCGAGGCTACACCTTC
>-|TRBJ1-4|TRBV11-2|-
CASSLVANEKLFF
TGTGCCAGCAGCTTAGTAGCTAATGAAAAACTGTTTTTT
>-|TRBJ1-6|TRBV25-1|-
CASSLFIGSPLHF
TGTGCCAGCAGCCTGTTCATTGGTTCACCCCTCCACTTT
>-|TRBJ1-5|TRBV4-2|TRBD1
CASSPRTGTGSQPQHF
TGTGCCAGCAGCCCGCGGACCGGGACAGGGTCTCAGCCCCAGCATTTT
>-|TRBJ1-4|TRBV11-2|-
CASSQGGWGATNEKLFF
TGTGCCAGCAGCCAAGGAGGATGGGGGGCAACTAATGAAAAACTGTTTTTT
>-|TRBJ2-7|TRBV27|TRBD2
CASSLGWGTSDEQYF
TGTGCCAGCAGTTTAGGCTGGGGGACTAGTGACGAGCAGTACTTC
>-|TRBJ1-5|TRBV7-9|-
CASSRGTFDQPQHF
TGTGCCAGCAGCCGAGGGACATTTGATCAGCCCCAGCATTTT
>-|TRBJ2-3|TRBV5-1|TRBD2
CASSPGGRATDTQYF
TGCGCCAGCAGCCCGGGGGGGAGGGCCACAGATACGCAGTATTTT
>-|TRBJ1-3|TRBV5-6|-
CASSLAGTSSGNTIYF
TGTGCCAGCAGCTTGGCCGGGACTTCGTCTGGAAACACCATATATTTT